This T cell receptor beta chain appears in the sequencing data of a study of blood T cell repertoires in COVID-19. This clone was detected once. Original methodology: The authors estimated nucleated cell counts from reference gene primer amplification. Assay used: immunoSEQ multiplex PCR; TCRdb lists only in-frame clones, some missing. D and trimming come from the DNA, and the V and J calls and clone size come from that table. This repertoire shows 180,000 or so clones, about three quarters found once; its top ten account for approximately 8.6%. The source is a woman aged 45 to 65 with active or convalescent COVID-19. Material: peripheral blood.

As DNA, the CDR3 is TGTGCCAGCAGTTCACTTCGGGTTACGCAGTATTTT. This codes for CASSSLRVTQYF. J is TRBJ2-3 and V is TRBV28; D call uncertain. Germline V lookup: CDR1 MDHEN, CDR2 SYDVKM. The CDR3 is 12 residues long. V was pared by 4 bases and J by 8 bases, with 10 bases between.